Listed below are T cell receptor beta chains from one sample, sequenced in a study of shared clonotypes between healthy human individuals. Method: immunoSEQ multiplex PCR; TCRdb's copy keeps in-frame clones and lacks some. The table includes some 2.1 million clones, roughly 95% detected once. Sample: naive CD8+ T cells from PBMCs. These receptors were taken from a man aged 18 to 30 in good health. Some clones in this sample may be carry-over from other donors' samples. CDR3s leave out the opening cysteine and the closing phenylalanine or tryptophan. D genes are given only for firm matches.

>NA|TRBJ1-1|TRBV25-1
ASSEGRYTEAF
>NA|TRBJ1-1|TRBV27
ASRGLRNGEAF
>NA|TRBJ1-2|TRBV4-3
ASSQEAEYGYT
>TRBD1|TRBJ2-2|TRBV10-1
ASSESVWTGGSGELF
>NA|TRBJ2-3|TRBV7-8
ASSSTIRDSLFTDTQY
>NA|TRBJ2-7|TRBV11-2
ASSFREGDRAYEQY
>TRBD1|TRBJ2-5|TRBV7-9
ASSLRTGRLETQY
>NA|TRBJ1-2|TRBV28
ASRLILRNKGLNGYT
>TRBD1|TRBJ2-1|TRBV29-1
SVERQGHEQF
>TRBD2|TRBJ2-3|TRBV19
ARKSQRECTDTQY
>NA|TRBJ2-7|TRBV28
ASRYQGRSSYEQY
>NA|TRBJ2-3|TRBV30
ALSNGPDTQY
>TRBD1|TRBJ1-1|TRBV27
ASRRTGMGGRLEAF
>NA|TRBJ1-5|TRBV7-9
ASASGPGQFNQPQH
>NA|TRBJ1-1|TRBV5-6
ASSFPAGGEAF
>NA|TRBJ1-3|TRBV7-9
ASSLDPSPGNTIY
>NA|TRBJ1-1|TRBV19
ASSISRGGSEAF
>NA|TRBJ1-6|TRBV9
ASSVGSRGNSPLH
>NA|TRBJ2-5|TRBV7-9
ASGRERETQY
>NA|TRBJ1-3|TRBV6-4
ASSGSGNTIY
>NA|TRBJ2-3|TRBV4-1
ASSQDLGSTDTQY
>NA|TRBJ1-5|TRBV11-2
ASSLAPETGQPQH
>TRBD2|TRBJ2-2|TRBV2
ASRGVAGVGGELF
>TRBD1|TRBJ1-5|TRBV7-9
ASSLGTGAGGIQPQH
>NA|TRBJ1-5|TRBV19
ATGPPQH
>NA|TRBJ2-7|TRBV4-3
ASSQEQGQPYEQY
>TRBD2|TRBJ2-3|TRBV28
ASSVSSGSTDTQY
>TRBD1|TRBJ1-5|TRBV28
ASSFLQGARGQPQH
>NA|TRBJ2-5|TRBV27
ASSPLGYQETQY